This T cell receptor beta chain was recovered during a study of shared clonotypes between healthy human individuals. Within Nashville, Tennessee resided all donors, each a Caucasian adult. As originally analysed: Owing to the provision of junction-only sequences devoid of quality scores by immunoSEQ, filtering differed. Sequencing was performed with immunoSEQ multiplex PCR; in TCRdb, only in-frame clones are kept and a portion is missing. The DNA was the basis for D and trimming; V, J and clone size are from that table. In the table there are roughly 2.5 million clones, around nine tenths of which are singletons. The CDR3 runs to 13 residues. Germline values: CDR1 MNHNY, CDR2 SVGAGI (reference sequence). V lost 1 base, J lost 2 bases, and 5 bases lay in between.

Material for sequencing was naive CD4+ T cells sorted from blood. Subset noted: CD45RA+ positively selected. The sequence was obtained from a young man in good health. The chain links TRBV6-6 to TRBJ1-1; D is unresolved. The CDR3 loop is CASSYWENTEAFF. The CDR3 DNA reads TGTGCCAGCAGTTACTGGGAAAACACTGAAGCTTTCTTT.